The 14 T cell receptor beta chains reported below all come from one sample, sequenced in a study of T cell repertoires in cytomegalovirus infection. TCRdb independently ran MiXCR on the reads; one entry per CDR3 protein. The data hold roughly 720,000 distinct CDR3 sequences, with roughly 36% observed a single time. The sequenced sample consisted of PBMCs. These receptors all come from a human donor in good health (CMV status not recorded). Some clones in this sample may be carry-over from other donors' samples.

This clonotype has a handful of counts. This chain joins TRBV4-1 and TRBJ2-7, with 8 bases identical to TRBD2. CDR1 is MGHRA, CDR2 YSYEKL, per germline. This CDR3 spans 14 amino acids. Trimming at V came to 3 bases and at J to 7 bases, leaving 8 bases not matched to a gene. CDR3 amino acids: CASSHGGLAREQYF. The CDR3 nucleotides are TGCGCCAGCAGCCATGGCGGACTAGCTAGGGAGCAGTACTTC.

This clonotype has only a few counts. The chain links TRBV28 to TRBJ1-6, with D tentatively TRBD1 (5 bases). CDR1 is MDHEN and CDR2 is SYDVKM in the germline V gene. V lost 3 bases to trimming and J lost 5 bases, with 17 bases between them. The CDR3 is made up of 17 amino acids. This CDR3 reads CASSFGLDSPNNSPLHF. The CDR3 nucleotides read TGTGCCAGCAGTTTTGGACTCGACAGCCCTAATAATTCACCCCTCCACTTT. The entire variable domain, with the rest obtained from reference TRBV28 and TRBJ1-6, is as follows: DVKVTQSSRYLVKRTGEKVFLECVQDMDHENMFWYRQDPGLGLRLIYFSYDVKMKEKGDIPEGYSVSREKKERFSLILESASTNQTSMYLCASSFGLDSPNNSPLHFGNGTRLTVT.

There are a few counts of this clonotype. The gene calls are TRBV12-3 or TRBV12-4 and TRBJ2-1, with TRBD1 matching over 8 bases. V gave up 6 bases and J gave up 2 bases; unmatched junction bases: 6. The CDR3 loop spans 15 amino acids. The CDR3 sequence is CASSTDRGPYNEQFF. The DNA of the CDR3 is TGTGCCAGCAGCACCGACAGGGGACCCTACAATGAGCAGTTCTTC.

The rearrangement joins TRBV29-1 to TRBJ1-2; 9 bases fit TRBD1. V shed 5 bases and J 5 bases; nucleotides not matched to a gene: 9. There are 14 residues in the CDR3. Germline values: CDR1 SQVTM, CDR2 ANQGSEA. CDR3 in DNA: TGCAGCGTTCCAGGGACAGGGCGCCTTTATGGCTACACCTTC. Translation: CSVPGTGRLYGYTF.

J is TRBJ1-2 and V is TRBV27; D not certain. V was clipped by 3 bases and J by 9 bases, with 14 bases between them. CDR1 MNHEY and CDR2 SMNVEV come from the germline V gene (reference sequence). CDR3 length: 13 residues. CDR3 amino acids: CASSFMGGSCYTF. The CDR3, as DNA: TGTGCCAGCAGTTTTATGGGAGGGAGTTGCTACACCTTC.

This chain connects TRBV27 to TRBJ2-1, with D hard to call. Per the germline V gene, CDR1 is MNHEY and CDR2 is SMNVEV (reference sequence). Trimming removed 7 bases from V and 7 bases from J, with 14 bases in between. CDR3 length: 13 residues. DNA of the CDR3: TGTGCCAGCACGGGTGACCTTCGGAATGAGCAGTTCTTC. Translated: CASTGDLRNEQFF.

This clonotype was observed a single time. The V call is TRBV29-1, the J call TRBJ1-3; no clear D gene. Germline V lookup: CDR1 SQVTM, CDR2 ANQGSEA. CDR3 length equals 11 residues. V lost 7 bases to trimming and J lost 1 base, with 5 bases between them. The DNA for the CDR3 is TGCAGCGGGAGGTCTGGAAACACCATATATTTT. Translation gives CSGRSGNTIYF.

The J gene is TRBJ2-1, the V gene TRBV15; TRBD2 might be the D (6 bases). The CDR3 is 12 residues long. V was clipped by 3 bases and J by 10 bases, with 10 bases between them. Germline lookup yields CDR1 LNHNV and CDR2 YYDKDF (reference sequence). CDR3 nucleotide sequence: TGTGCCACCAGCAGGGGACTCTGGGAGCAGTTCTTC. Protein sequence: CATSRGLWEQFF.

The chain employs TRBV29-1 and TRBJ1-1, with D maybe TRBD1 (5 bases). The V and J ends lost 4 bases and 10 bases respectively, with 16 bases between them. Germline values: CDR1 SQVTM, CDR2 ANQGSEA. The CDR3 is made up of 12 amino acids. The CDR3 spells CSVAGSGFGAFF. CDR3 sequence (DNA): TGCAGCGTTGCAGGGTCCGGCTTTGGAGCTTTCTTT. The whole variable domain, filled in from reference TRBV29-1 and TRBJ1-1, reads SAVISQKPSRDICQRGTSLTIQCQVDSQVTMMFWYRQQPGQSLTLIATANQGSEATYESGFVIDKFPISRPNLTFSTLTVSNMSPEDSSIYLCSVAGSGFGAFFGQGTRLTVV.

At least ten counts were recorded for this clonotype. This chain links TRBV12-3 or TRBV12-4 with TRBJ2-1; possible D gene TRBD2, 6 bases. The CDR3 has 14 residues. Trimming took 7 bases from V and 1 from J, leaving 11 bases between them. CDR3 amino acids: CASTISGSYNEQFF. Written as DNA, the CDR3 is TGTGCCAGCACGATTAGCGGATCCTACAATGAGCAGTTCTTC.

This chain joins TRBV5-4 and TRBJ2-1; TRBD2 aligns across 8 bases. J lost 3 bases, V lost 4 bases, and 6 bases had no gene match. The CDR3 is 15 residues long. Per the germline V gene, CDR1 is SGHNT and CDR2 is YYREEE (reference sequence). CDR3 protein: CASSRKRELYNEQFF. The CDR3, as DNA: TGTGCCAGCAGCCGTAAGCGGGAGCTCTACAATGAGCAGTTCTTC.

Of note for this clonotype: Relative to the germline gene, one junction end is altered; a read error may explain this. The V and J genes are TRBV6-5 and TRBJ2-7; D is unclear. Germline CDR1 is MNHEY and CDR2 is SVGAGI. CDR3 length: 12 residues. CDR3 protein: CASSADIPERYF. The DNA of the CDR3 is TGTGCCAGCAGCGCAGACATACCCGAGCGGTACTTC.

The chain recombines TRBV6-1 with TRBJ1-6; perhaps TRBD1 as D (5 bases). The ends were cut back, 5 bases at V and 6 bases at J, with 20 bases in the middle. CDR3 length: 17 amino acids. Germline-derived CDR1 and CDR2 are MNHNS and SASEGT. CDR3 sequence (DNA): TGTGCCAGCAGTTATTCCGACCCCGCGACAGCTAATTCACCCCTCCACTTT. Translating gives CASSYSDPATANSPLHF.

The chain is built from TRBV28 and TRBJ2-7, with a tentative D call TRBD1 (6 bases). CDR1 and CDR2 (germline): MDHEN, SYDVKM. The CDR3 loop spans 15 amino acids. V was clipped by 6 bases and J by 1 base, with 16 bases between them. The CDR3 region is CASSWGTGQSYEQYF. DNA for the CDR3: TGTGCCAGCAGCTGGGGAACTGGACAGTCCTACGAGCAGTACTTC.